This entry lists 29 T cell receptor beta chains sequenced from one sample in a study of cytomegalovirus exposure and HLA in healthy donors. Profiled with immunoSEQ multiplex PCR; TCRdb holds only in-frame clones, not every one. The data contain some 140,000 clones, around four fifths of them seen just once; the ten biggest clones take up approximately 30%. Sequenced sample: PBMCs. The origin of the receptors is a man aged 25-40 years in good health and CMV-seropositive.

The chain has TRBV6-5 and TRBJ1-1; weak D call: TRBD1 (5 bases). This CDR3 is 11 amino acids long. Looked up from germline, CDR1 is MNHEY and CDR2 is SVGAGI. V was trimmed by 6 bases and J by 9 bases, leaving 11 bases between them. The chain's CDR3 is CASRGGEKAFF. For the CDR3, the DNA is TGTGCCAGCAGGGGGGGGGAGAAAGCTTTCTTT.

The chain joins TRBV5-1 to TRBJ2-7; TRBD2 is a possible D gene (6 bases). Germline V gene sequence: CDR1 SGHRS, CDR2 YFSETQ. With 4 bases removed from V and 6 bases from J, the gap between germline ends came to 20 bases. The CDR3 has 15 amino acids. CDR3 residues: CASSPSGGTPSEQYF. The CDR3 DNA is TGCGCCAGCAGCCCGTCCGGCGGGACCCCTTCCGAGCAGTACTTC. Looking up the rest from reference TRBV5-1 and TRBJ2-7 gives the full variable domain: KAGVTQTPRYLIKTRGQQVTLSCSPISGHRSVSWYQQTPGQGLQFLFEYFSETQRNKGNFPGRFSGRQFSNSRSEMNVSTLELGDSALYLCASSPSGGTPSEQYFGPGTRLTVT.

This clone was counted a single time. The gene calls are TRBV10-1 and TRBJ2-7; 9 bases are a match to TRBD2. Germline assignment: CDR1 WNHNN and CDR2 SYGVQD (reference sequence). V was pared by 7 bases and J by 0 bases, with 10 bases of the junction left unmatched. CDR3 length equals 16 residues. CDR3 protein: CASMPPGTSFSYEQYF. The CDR3 region has the DNA TGCGCCAGCATGCCCCCCGGGACTAGCTTCTCCTACGAGCAGTACTTC.

The chain couples TRBV7-2 to TRBJ2-7; TRBD2 might be the D (5 bases). In germline, CDR1 is SGHTA, CDR2 FQGNSA. Trimming stripped 5 bases from V and 0 bases from J, with 14 bases between. CDR3 length: 15 residues. The CDR3 here is CASSPTAARSYEQYF. The DNA of the CDR3 is TGTGCCAGCAGCCCTACAGCGGCCCGCTCCTACGAGCAGTACTTC.

This chain links TRBV7-3 with TRBJ1-1; the D gene is possibly TRBD1 (6 bases). The germline gives CDR1 SGHTA, CDR2 FQGTGA. Trimming stripped 6 bases from V and 10 bases from J, with 18 bases between. This CDR3 is 13 amino acids long. The CDR3 region has the DNA TGTGCCAGCAGTGGGGGACATTTCTCGCCAGCTTTCTTT. It codes for CASSGGHFSPAFF. Looking up the rest from reference TRBV7-3 and TRBJ1-1 gives the full variable domain: GAGVSQTPSNKVTEKGKYVELRCDPISGHTALYWYRQSLGQGPEFLIYFQGTGAADDSGLPNDRFFAVRPEGSVSTLKIQRTERGDSAVYLCASSGGHFSPAFFGQGTRLTVV.

This clone was counted a few times. This chain uses TRBV7-8 with TRBJ1-1; possible D gene TRBD1, 6 bases. This CDR3 contains 12 residues. The germline V gene encodes CDR1 SGHVS and CDR2 FQNEAQ. V lost 5 bases and J lost 9, with 13 bases in between. CDR3 region: CASSDEDSKAFF. CDR3 nucleotide sequence: TGTGCCAGCAGCGACGAGGACAGTAAAGCTTTCTTT. Full variable domain (outside the CDR3, taken from reference TRBV7-8 and TRBJ1-1): GAGVSQSPRYKVAKRGQDVALRCDPISGHVSLFWYQQALGQGPEFLTYFQNEAQLDKSGLPSDRFFAERPEGSVSTLKIQRTQQEDSAVYLCASSDEDSKAFFGQGTRLTVV.

V usage is TRBV5-4 and J usage is TRBJ2-3; 8 nucleotides line up with TRBD2. J was trimmed by 1 base and V by 4 bases; bases with no gene match: 2. This CDR3 has 14 amino acids. From germline, CDR1 is SGHNT and CDR2 YYREEE (reference sequence). As DNA, the CDR3 is TGTGCCAGCAGCCCCGGGAGGGGCACAGATACGCAGTATTTT. This codes for CASSPGRGTDTQYF.

There are a few counts of this clone. V gene TRBV2 combines with J gene TRBJ1-4; a weak D match, TRBD1 (6 bases). This CDR3 region has 14 residues. Per the germline V gene, CDR1 is SNHLY and CDR2 is FYNNEI. V was pared by 5 bases and J by 8 bases, with 15 bases between. DNA of the CDR3: TGTGCCAGCAGTCCCGGGGGGGCTGGAGAAAAACTGTTTTTT. As protein: CASSPGGAGEKLFF.

The chain links TRBV7-2 to TRBJ2-1; 12 bases are a match to TRBD2. V gave up 5 bases and J gave up 6 bases; unmatched junction bases: 8. This CDR3 region has 16 residues. The germline V gene has CDR1 SGHTA and CDR2 FQGNSA. The CDR3 loop is CASSQTLLAGGNEQFF. The DNA for the CDR3 is TGTGCCAGCAGCCAAACCCTACTAGCGGGAGGCAATGAGCAGTTCTTC.

This CDR3 reads CASPRTGESYEQYF. The CDR3 DNA is TGTGCCAGCCCCCGGACAGGGGAATCCTACGAGCAGTACTTC. The rearrangement uses TRBV5-3 and TRBJ2-7; 9 nucleotides line up with TRBD1. TRBV5-3 is an open reading frame, and its role is uncertain. The CDR3 has 14 amino acids. Germline trimming cut 8 bases from V and 1 base from J; bases unmatched to any gene: 7.

The V and J genes are TRBV9 and TRBJ2-1, with 16 bases that match TRBD2. V was pared by 4 bases and J by 1 base, with 11 bases of the junction left unmatched. CDR1 is SGDLS and CDR2 is YYNGEE in the germline V gene. This CDR3 spans 20 amino acids. The CDR3 protein is CASSHSGTSGGASSYNEQFF. CDR3 DNA: TGTGCCAGCAGCCACTCTGGGACTAGCGGGGGGGCCTCGTCCTACAATGAGCAGTTCTTC.

V gene TRBV29-1 combines with J gene TRBJ1-1, with unresolved D. Trimming pared 3 bases from V and 0 bases from J, leaving 5 bases between. CDR3 length: 12 residues. Germline lookup yields CDR1 SQVTM and CDR2 ANQGSEA. The DNA of the CDR3 is TGCAGCGTTGAGTTTATGAACACTGAAGCTTTCTTT. Translation gives CSVEFMNTEAFF.

The genes are TRBV10-1 and TRBJ2-1, with 11 bases aligning to TRBD2. Germline V gene data show CDR1 as WNHNN and CDR2 as SYGVQD (reference sequence). The CDR3 sequence is 15 residues long. Germline trimming cut 3 bases from V and 9 bases from J; bases unmatched to any gene: 7. This chain's CDR3 is CASSEQLAGVGEQFF. CDR3 sequence (DNA): TGCGCCAGCAGTGAACAACTAGCGGGAGTTGGTGAGCAGTTCTTC.

The rearrangement uses TRBV27 and TRBJ2-2, with 10 bases matching TRBD2. J was trimmed by 4 bases and V by 8 bases; bases with no gene match: 7. Germline CDR1 reads MNHEY; CDR2 reads SMNVEV (reference sequence). This CDR3 is built from 15 residues. CDR3 residues: CASRRSGGATGELFF. CDR3 nucleotide sequence: TGTGCCAGCCGGCGGAGCGGGGGGGCCACCGGGGAGCTGTTTTTT.

The CDR3 sequence is CASSLVATGLNEQYF. The CDR3 DNA sequence: TGTGCCAGCAGCTTAGTAGCGACAGGGTTGAACGAGCAGTACTTC. The chain has TRBV7-9 and TRBJ2-7; 7 bases fit TRBD1. V shed 1 base, J shed 5 bases, and the junction held 8 bases outside the gene matches. The CDR3 runs to 15 residues. CDR1 SEHNR and CDR2 FQNEAQ come from the germline V gene (reference sequence). Looking up the rest from reference TRBV7-9 and TRBJ2-7 gives the full variable domain: DTGVSQNPRHKITKRGQNVTFRCDPISEHNRLYWYRQTLGQGPEFLTYFQNEAQLEKSRLLSDRFSAERPKGSFSTLEIQRTEQGDSAMYLCASSLVATGLNEQYFGPGTRLTVT.

This clone showed up just once. In nucleotides, the CDR3 is TGTGCCAGCAGTGCCGGGACAGGTCACAACTATGGCTACACCTTC. Its protein product is CASSAGTGHNYGYTF. V and J are TRBV6-5 and TRBJ1-2; TRBD1 agrees at 8 bases. J gave up 2 bases and V 5 bases, and 7 bases lay outside the gene matches. Per the germline V gene, CDR1 is MNHEY and CDR2 is SVGAGI. CDR3 length: 15 residues.

Notes on this clone: Other nucleotide sequences in the sample specify the same CDR3. The V gene is TRBV7-2, the J gene TRBJ1-1; D unresolved. CDR1 SGHTA and CDR2 FQGNSA come from the germline V gene. This CDR3 comprises 15 residues. V was cut by 1 base and J by 1 base, with 10 bases left in between. CDR3 amino acids: CASSLVRQRNTEAFF. The DNA for the CDR3 is TGTGCCAGCAGCTTAGTGCGTCAGCGGAACACTGAAGCTTTCTTT.

This sequence joins TRBV5-6 and TRBJ2-3, with D possibly matching TRBD2 (5 bases). Trimming pared 2 bases from V and 0 bases from J, leaving 7 bases between. The CDR3 has 14 amino acids. The germline CDR1 and CDR2 sequences are SGHDT and YYEEEE. The CDR3 DNA sequence: TGTGCCAGCAGCTTTGGGAGTAGCACAGATACGCAGTATTTT. It encodes CASSFGSSTDTQYF.

This clone turned up a few times. This chain connects TRBV7-9 to TRBJ2-7, with 8 bases identical to TRBD2. This CDR3 region has 17 residues. V lost 5 bases and J lost 0; bases outside the gene matches: 12. Germline V gene data show CDR1 as SEHNR and CDR2 as FQNEAQ (reference sequence). CDR3 DNA sequence: TGTGCCAGCAGCGCCCGCCCTAGCGGGCTAAGCTCCTACGAGCAGTACTTC. Its translation is CASSARPSGLSSYEQYF.

This clone was seen a few times. This chain uses TRBV5-1 with TRBJ2-5; maybe TRBD2 (5 bases). This CDR3 has 15 residues. V lost 7 bases and J 1 base, leaving 17 bases between the germline ends. Germline CDR1 reads SGHRS; CDR2 reads YFSETQ. CDR3 protein: CASASGFSSQETQYF. The CDR3 nucleotides read TGCGCCAGCGCCTCGGGGTTCTCTAGCCAAGAGACCCAGTACTTC.

V usage is TRBV20-1 and J usage is TRBJ2-1; D is unresolved. Germline loops: CDR1 DFQATT, CDR2 SNEGSKA (reference sequence). This CDR3 is 11 amino acids long. The ends were cut back, 3 bases at V and 9 bases at J, with 9 bases in the middle. In DNA, the CDR3 is TGCAGTGCTAGGGTGGTCGGTGAGCAGTTCTTC. Protein: CSARVVGEQFF.

V usage is TRBV4-1 and J usage is TRBJ2-3, with TRBD2 matching 11 bases. The CDR3 runs to 20 residues. The V gene end was trimmed by 4 bases and the J gene end by 1 base; junction bases not matched to a gene: 16. Germline lookup yields CDR1 MGHRA and CDR2 YSYEKL. CDR3 DNA: TGCGCCAGCAGCCTCGAGATTAGCGGGGGGACTAGCGGTCGCACAGATACGCAGTATTTT. Translation: CASSLEISGGTSGRTDTQYF.

The CDR3 spells CASSPSSFPPGGTEAFF. In nucleotides, the CDR3 is TGTGCCAGCTCACCATCCAGCTTTCCCCCAGGCGGGACTGAAGCTTTCTTT. The V gene is TRBV18, the J gene TRBJ1-1; D not resolved. V shed 2 bases and J shed 5 bases, with 21 bases lying between them. The CDR3 is 17 amino acids. Germline CDR1 KGHSH, CDR2 LQKENI.

J is TRBJ2-5 and V is TRBV5-1, with TRBD2 matching over 9 bases. CDR3 size: 16 residues. Per germline, CDR1 SGHRS and CDR2 YFSETQ. With V trimmed by 0 bases and J by 1 base, 4 bases remained unmatched. The CDR3 sequence is CASSLAQAGGQETQYF. In DNA form, the CDR3 reads TGCGCCAGCAGCTTGGCCCAAGCGGGAGGCCAAGAGACCCAGTACTTC.

This rearrangement joins TRBV19 to TRBJ2-1, with D possibly being TRBD2 (6 bases). This CDR3 has 11 amino acids. The germline CDR1 and CDR2 sequences are LNHDA and SQIVND (reference sequence). The V gene lost 6 bases and the J gene lost 12 bases, with 12 bases spanning the gap. CDR3 in amino acids: CASSLGLRQFF. DNA for the CDR3: TGTGCCAGTAGCCTCGGACTAAGGCAGTTCTTC.

J is TRBJ2-2 and V is TRBV30, with 10 positions matching TRBD2. J lost 5 bases, V lost 4 bases, and 4 bases had no gene match. The CDR3 runs 14 residues. Germline CDR1 and CDR2: GTSNPN and SVGIG (reference sequence). DNA of the CDR3: TGTGCCTGGAATAGCGGGGGGAATACCGGGGAGCTGTTTTTT. Translation gives CAWNSGGNTGELFF.

V gene TRBV25-1 combines with J gene TRBJ2-2; 7 nucleotides line up with TRBD2. Trimming at V came to 6 bases and at J to 7 bases, leaving 14 bases not matched to a gene. CDR3 length: 16 residues. Germline CDR1 MGHDK, CDR2 SYGVNS. In DNA, the CDR3 is TGTGCCAGCAGCCAGTACCTCGGACTAGTGGGCGGGGAGCTGTTTTTT. Translation gives CASSQYLGLVGGELFF. Filled out from reference TRBV25-1 and TRBJ2-2, the complete variable domain reads EADIYQTPRYLVIGTGKKITLECSQTMGHDKMYWYQQDPGMELHLIHYSYGVNSTEKGDLSSESTVSRIRTEHFPLTLESARPSHTSQYLCASSQYLGLVGGELFFGEGSRLTVL.

The chain has TRBV2 and TRBJ1-1; 9 bases map to TRBD1. Germline loops: CDR1 SNHLY, CDR2 FYNNEI. The J segment lost 1 base and the V segment lost 10 bases, leaving 7 bases of the junction unmatched. This CDR3 has 14 residues. The DNA for the CDR3 is TGTGCCAACGTCCGGGACAGGGAGAACACTGAAGCTTTCTTT. It yields the protein CANVRDRENTEAFF.

The DNA of the CDR3 is TGTGCCAGCAGTGGTCAGACAGGGAACAATCAGCCCCAGCATTTT. It encodes CASSGQTGNNQPQHF. The chain couples TRBV2 to TRBJ1-5; TRBD1 agrees at 7 bases. The CDR3 loop spans 15 amino acids. Looked up from germline, CDR1 is SNHLY and CDR2 is FYNNEI. Trimming took 4 bases from V and 3 from J; bases not matched to a gene: 6.